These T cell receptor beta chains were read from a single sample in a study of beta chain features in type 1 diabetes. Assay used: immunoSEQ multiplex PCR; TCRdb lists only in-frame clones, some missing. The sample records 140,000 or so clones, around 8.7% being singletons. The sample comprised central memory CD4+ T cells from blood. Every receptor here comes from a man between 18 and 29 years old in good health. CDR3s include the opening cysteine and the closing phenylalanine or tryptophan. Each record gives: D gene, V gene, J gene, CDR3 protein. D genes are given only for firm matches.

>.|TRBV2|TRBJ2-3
CASSAWAGLSTDTQYF
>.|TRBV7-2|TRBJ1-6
CASSPSETFPLHF
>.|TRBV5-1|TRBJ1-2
CASSLDGSSSQYTF
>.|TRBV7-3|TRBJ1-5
CASSLSNNQPQHF
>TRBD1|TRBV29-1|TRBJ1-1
CSVQEGARNTEAFF
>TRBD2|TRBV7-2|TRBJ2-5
CASSLSTSGGSRQETQYF
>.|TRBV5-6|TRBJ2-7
CASSLAGGHSYEQYF
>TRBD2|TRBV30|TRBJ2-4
CAWSVSRTSGAKNIQYF
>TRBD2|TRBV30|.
CASGRGDEQYF
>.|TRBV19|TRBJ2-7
CASGHVYGEQYF
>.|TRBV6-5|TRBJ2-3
CASSNNWDTQYF